These T cell receptor beta chains were read from a single sample in a study of cytomegalovirus exposure and HLA in healthy donors. Profiling relied on immunoSEQ multiplex PCR, and the TCRdb table lists in-frame clones only, not all of them. The sample consists of some 140,000 clones, more than 75% of them appearing once. The sequencing input was PBMCs. Every receptor here comes from a woman aged 40 to 50 in good health and CMV-seropositive. CDR3s include the opening cysteine and the closing phenylalanine or tryptophan. D genes are given only for firm matches. Clone size is given for some rows only: seen once, a few or many times, or a class if the clone is expanded.

D gene,J gene,clone size,V gene,CDR3 protein,CDR3 DNA
TRBD2,TRBJ2-7,.,TRBV30,CAWSASRGGGYEQYF,TGTGCCTGGAGCGCCTCTCGTGGGGGGGGCTACGAGCAGTACTTC
TRBD1,TRBJ1-5,.,TRBV2,CASSGGQGAHQPQHF,TGTGCCAGCAGTGGGGGACAGGGGGCGCATCAGCCCCAGCATTTT
TRBD1,TRBJ1-1,few,TRBV27,CASSYGQGAEPFF,TGTGCCAGCAGTTACGGACAGGGGGCCGAACCTTTCTTT
.,TRBJ1-1,.,TRBV6-6,CASSETRQKAFF,TGTGCCAGCAGCGAGACCCGACAGAAAGCTTTCTTT
.,TRBJ2-7,many,TRBV6-1,CASKEGQGFYEQYF,TGTGCCAGCAAGGAAGGGCAGGGGTTTTACGAGCAGTACTTC
TRBD1,TRBJ2-1,.,TRBV5-1,CASSRGDSSPYNEQFF,TGCGCCAGCAGCCGAGGGGACAGTTCTCCCTACAATGAGCAGTTCTTC
TRBD1,TRBJ1-3,once,TRBV6-4,CASSDEAGTGFTGSGNTIYF,TGTGCCAGCAGTGACGAAGCCGGGACAGGCTTCACGGGCTCTGGAAACACCATATATTTT
TRBD1,TRBJ2-5,few,TRBV19,CASSTTGGMETQYF,TGTGCCAGTAGTACAACAGGGGGGATGGAGACCCAGTACTTC
.,TRBJ2-7,.,TRBV7-6,CASSLGGGTKSYEQYF,TGTGCCAGCAGCTTAGGGGGGGGGACAAAGTCCTACGAGCAGTACTTC
.,TRBJ2-7,.,TRBV5-1,CASKGESYEQYF,TGCGCCAGCAAGGGGGAATCGTACGAGCAGTACTTC
.,TRBJ1-5,.,TRBV9,CASSAGETHNQPQHF,TGTGCCAGCAGCGCAGGGGAGACACACAATCAGCCCCAGCATTTT
TRBD2,TRBJ2-1,.,TRBV7-3,CASSLSLRTSVEQFF,TGTGCCAGCAGCTTATCCCTTCGAACTAGCGTCGAGCAGTTCTTC
TRBD1,TRBJ2-7,once,TRBV4-1,CASSPLDRGYSYEQYF,TGCGCCAGCAGCCCGCTGGACAGGGGGTACTCCTACGAGCAGTACTTC
TRBD2,TRBJ2-3,.,TRBV27,CASSPFTPSPAGGTDTQYF,TGTGCCAGCAGTCCCTTTACACCTTCCCCTGCGGGGGGCACAGATACGCAGTATTTT
.,TRBJ1-1,.,TRBV7-2,CASSLAQGMNTEAFF,TGTGCCAGCAGCTTAGCGCAGGGCATGAACACTGAAGCTTTCTTT
TRBD2,TRBJ2-7,.,TRBV2,CASSPRTSGTHEQYF,TGTGCCAGCAGTCCCCGAACTAGCGGGACCCACGAGCAGTACTTC
TRBD2,TRBJ2-5,.,TRBV13,CASSLASLAGAGETQYF,TGTGCCAGCAGCTTAGCTAGTCTAGCGGGAGCAGGCGAGACCCAGTACTTC
TRBD2,TRBJ2-7,.,TRBV19,CASSTTSGAIYEQYF,TGTGCCAGTAGTACTACTAGCGGGGCTATCTACGAGCAGTACTTC
.,TRBJ2-3,few,TRBV7-9,CASSLEATLVTDTQYF,TGTGCCAGCAGCTTAGAAGCGACGTTGGTCACAGATACGCAGTATTTT
TRBD1,TRBJ1-1,.,TRBV18,CASSQTGGADTEAFF,TGTGCCAGCTCACAAACAGGGGGCGCGGACACTGAAGCTTTCTTT
.,TRBJ2-3,once,TRBV6-4,CASSDSHGNTDTQYF,TGTGCCAGCAGTGACTCACACGGGAACACAGATACGCAGTATTTT
.,TRBJ2-2,.,TRBV30,CALEIWGHANTGELFF,TGTGCTTTGGAAATCTGGGGGCACGCGAACACCGGGGAGCTGTTTTTT
TRBD2,TRBJ2-5,many,TRBV4-1,CASSQLAGGETQYF,TGCGCCAGCAGCCAACTAGCGGGAGGAGAGACCCAGTACTTC
TRBD2,TRBJ2-7,once,TRBV2,CASTFTSGRAGGYEQYF,TGTGCCAGCACTTTTACTAGCGGGAGGGCCGGAGGATACGAGCAGTACTTC
TRBD1,TRBJ1-2,.,TRBV30,CAWTGGFDYGYTF,TGTGCCTGGACAGGGGGCTTCGACTATGGCTACACCTTC
.,TRBJ2-3,.,TRBV18,CASAQASSTDTQYF,TGTGCCAGCGCCCAGGCCTCTAGCACAGATACGCAGTATTTT
TRBD1,TRBJ1-2,.,TRBV2,CASSQGASYGYTF,TGTGCCAGCAGCCAGGGGGCGAGCTATGGCTACACCTTC
TRBD1,TRBJ2-5,.,TRBV19,CASSTGQGAETQYF,TGTGCCAGTAGTACCGGACAGGGGGCCGAGACCCAGTACTTC
.,TRBJ1-2,.,TRBV7-9,CASSGNPGRYGYTF,TGTGCCAGCAGCGGTAATCCGGGGAGGTATGGCTACACCTTC
TRBD2,TRBJ2-4,once,TRBV7-6,CASSSSGRGDIQYF,TGTGCCAGCAGCTCTAGCGGGAGAGGAGACATTCAGTACTTC
.,TRBJ2-7,few,TRBV15,CATSRGRGGSSYEQYF,TGTGCCACCAGCAGGGGGAGAGGGGGAAGCTCCTACGAGCAGTACTTC
.,TRBJ2-1,.,TRBV11-2,CASSPMAPGLGEQFF,TGTGCCAGCAGCCCGATGGCTCCGGGTCTCGGTGAGCAGTTCTTC
TRBD1,TRBJ1-2,.,TRBV6-5,CASINRAGGYGYTF,TGTGCCAGCATCAACCGGGCAGGGGGCTACGGCTACACCTTC
.,TRBJ2-1,.,TRBV6-5,CASSYDQGIGNEQFF,TGTGCCAGCAGTTACGACCAGGGGATTGGGAATGAGCAGTTCTTC
TRBD2,TRBJ2-1,.,TRBV5-1,CASTYHRGGRNEQFF,TGCGCCAGCACCTATCATCGGGGGGGGAGGAATGAGCAGTTCTTC
.,TRBJ1-1,.,TRBV7-2,CASSFDRRDTEAFF,TGTGCCAGCAGCTTTGACAGGAGAGACACTGAAGCTTTCTTT
.,TRBJ1-4,.,TRBV27,CASSLKGGPNEKLFF,TGTGCCAGCAGTTTAAAGGGAGGTCCTAATGAAAAACTGTTTTTT
.,TRBJ1-1,.,TRBV5-1,CASSSSLGGAEAFF,TGCGCCAGCAGCTCGAGTCTGGGGGGAGCTGAAGCTTTCTTT
TRBD2,TRBJ2-1,few,TRBV5-1,CASSLSSGRAGEQFF,TGCGCCAGCAGCTTGTCTAGCGGGAGGGCGGGGGAGCAGTTCTTC
.,TRBJ1-1,.,TRBV7-3,CASSPGKGIEAFF,TGTGCCAGCAGCCCAGGGAAGGGCATTGAAGCTTTCTTT
TRBD2,TRBJ2-1,few,TRBV30,CAWSVGLAGSEQFF,TGTGCCTGGAGTGTAGGGCTAGCGGGAAGTGAGCAGTTCTTC
TRBD1,TRBJ1-4,.,TRBV27,CASSLQGAAEKLFF,TGTGCCAGCAGTCTACAGGGGGCTGCAGAAAAACTGTTTTTT
.,TRBJ2-5,.,TRBV7-3,CASSLLEGETQYF,TGTGCCAGCAGCCTTCTAGAAGGAGAGACCCAGTACTTC
TRBD1,TRBJ2-7,.,TRBV28,CASSLDRVHEQYF,TGTGCCAGCAGCCTGGACAGGGTACACGAGCAGTACTTC
TRBD1,TRBJ1-4,few,TRBV7-9,CAVTQGAPNEKLFF,TGTGCCGTTACCCAGGGGGCGCCTAATGAAAAACTGTTTTTT
.,TRBJ2-5,.,TRBV11-3,CASSLMGGGSGQETQYF,TGTGCCAGCAGCTTAATGGGCGGCGGTAGCGGCCAAGAGACCCAGTACTTC
.,TRBJ1-2,.,TRBV6-6,CASSNLGGYTF,TGTGCCAGCAGTAACCTCGGGGGCTACACCTTC
TRBD1,TRBJ2-7,.,TRBV5-1,CARKGAGDYEQYF,TGCGCCAGAAAGGGGGCAGGGGACTACGAGCAGTACTTC
TRBD1,TRBJ1-4,few,TRBV28,CASSLWAGGAEKLFF,TGTGCCAGCAGTTTATGGGCAGGGGGCGCGGAAAAACTGTTTTTT
.,TRBJ2-3,.,TRBV6-5,CASSYSPVLDTQYF,TGTGCCAGCAGTTACTCCCCCGTCCTGGATACGCAGTATTTT
TRBD1,TRBJ1-1,once,TRBV5-1,CASGTASNTEAFF,TGCGCCAGCGGGACAGCTTCGAACACTGAAGCTTTCTTT
TRBD2,TRBJ2-2,.,TRBV7-3,CASSDTSGTDTGELFF,TGTGCCAGCAGCGACACTAGCGGGACCGACACCGGGGAGCTGTTTTTT
TRBD2,TRBJ2-1,.,TRBV13,CASSFRASGTYNEQFF,TGTGCCAGCAGCTTCAGGGCTAGCGGGACCTACAATGAGCAGTTCTTC
TRBD1,TRBJ2-7,.,TRBV7-6,CASSPGQGGASGNYEQYF,TGTGCCAGCAGCCCGGGACAGGGGGGCGCTAGCGGGAACTACGAGCAGTACTTC
TRBD1,TRBJ2-3,.,TRBV14,CASSQDDRGTDTQYF,TGTGCCAGCAGCCAAGATGACAGGGGCACAGATACGCAGTATTTT
.,TRBJ2-5,few,TRBV7-3,CASSLSFQETQYF,TGTGCCAGCAGCTTATCCTTCCAAGAGACCCAGTACTTC
.,TRBJ1-1,.,TRBV5-1,CASSLRERGEAFF,TGCGCCAGCAGCTTGAGGGAGAGGGGGGAAGCTTTCTTT
.,TRBJ2-7,.,TRBV9,CASSGYPGHLLGEQYF,TGTGCCAGCAGCGGCTACCCGGGACACCTCCTCGGCGAGCAGTACTTC